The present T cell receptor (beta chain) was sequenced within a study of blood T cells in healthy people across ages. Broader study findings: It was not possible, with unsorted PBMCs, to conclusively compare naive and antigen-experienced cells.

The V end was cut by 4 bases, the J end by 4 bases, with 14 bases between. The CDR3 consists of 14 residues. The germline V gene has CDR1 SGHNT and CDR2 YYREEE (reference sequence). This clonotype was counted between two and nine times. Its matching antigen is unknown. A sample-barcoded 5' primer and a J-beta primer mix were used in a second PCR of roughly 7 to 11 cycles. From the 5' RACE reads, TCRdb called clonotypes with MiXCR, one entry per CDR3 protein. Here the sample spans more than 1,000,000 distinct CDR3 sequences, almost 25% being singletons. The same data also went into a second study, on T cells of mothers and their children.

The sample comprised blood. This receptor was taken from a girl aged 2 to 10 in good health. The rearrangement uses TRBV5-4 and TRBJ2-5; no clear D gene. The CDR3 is CASSPRTVGETQYF. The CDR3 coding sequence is TGTGCCAGCAGCCCCCGAACAGTCGGAGAGACCCAGTACTTC.